Following are 9 T cell receptor beta chains from one sample sequenced in a study of blood T cell repertoires in COVID-19. The repertoire was sequenced with immunoSEQ multiplex PCR; TCRdb's copy has only in-frame clones and lacks some. This sample carries about 300,000 clones, about 82% of them seen once, and the ten largest clones take 1.5% to 2%. Sequenced input: peripheral blood. The receptors were sampled from a woman aged 45-59 years with acute or convalescent COVID-19.

V usage is TRBV24-1 and J usage is TRBJ1-2; 9 nucleotides line up with TRBD1. CDR1 is KGHDR, CDR2 SFDVKD, per germline. This CDR3 contains 17 residues. The V and J ends lost 3 bases and 6 bases, in that order; junction bases with no gene match: 13. The CDR3 reads CATSDRTDRGKLDGYTF. As DNA, the CDR3 is TGTGCCACCAGTGATCGCACGGACAGGGGAAAATTAGATGGCTACACCTTC.

J is TRBJ1-5 and V is TRBV28, with D perhaps matching TRBD1 (6 bases). With 2 bases removed from V and 4 bases from J, the gap between germline ends came to 18 bases. The CDR3 extends over 17 amino acids. Per germline, CDR1 MDHEN and CDR2 SYDVKM. DNA for the CDR3: TGTGCCAGCAGTTTAAAAGGGACAACAATAGGTAATCAGCCCCAGCATTTT. Translated: CASSLKGTTIGNQPQHF.

The rearrangement uses TRBV9 and TRBJ2-3; 8 positions agree with TRBD1. Germline CDR1 SGDLS, CDR2 YYNGEE. Trimming at V came to 2 bases and at J to 5 bases, leaving 4 bases not matched to a gene. The CDR3 extends over 14 amino acids. The chain's CDR3 is CASSVETGVDTQYF. Here the CDR3 DNA reads TGTGCCAGCAGCGTCGAGACAGGGGTAGATACGCAGTATTTT.

This chain uses TRBV2 with TRBJ2-7; unclear D gene. V lost 6 bases and J 2 bases, leaving 11 bases between the germline ends. Germline CDR1 is SNHLY and CDR2 is FYNNEI. The CDR3 loop spans 13 amino acids. This chain's CDR3 is CASRPVETYEQYF. The CDR3 nucleotides read TGTGCCAGCAGGCCGGTGGAGACCTACGAGCAGTACTTC.

The chain links TRBV15 to TRBJ1-4; D is undetermined. V was pared by 2 bases and J by 6 bases, with 13 bases between. The CDR3 has 15 residues. Germline V gives CDR1 LNHNV, CDR2 YYDKDF (reference sequence). In DNA form, the CDR3 reads TGTGCCACCAGCAGAAAAATGTCCCCCGATGAAAAACTGTTTTTT. Translating gives CATSRKMSPDEKLFF.

This chain links TRBV25-1 with TRBJ1-3; TRBD1 is a possible D gene (6 bases). V lost 5 bases and J 0 bases, leaving 11 bases between the germline ends. The CDR3 consists of 15 residues. Germline assignment: CDR1 MGHDK and CDR2 SYGVNS. CDR3 coding DNA: TGTGCCAGCAGTTCCGGGACACTCTCTGGAAACACCATATATTTT. This translates into CASSSGTLSGNTIYF.

The genes are TRBV5-1 and TRBJ1-5; maybe TRBD1 (5 bases). Trimming removed 4 bases at V and 7 bases at J, with 15 bases between. In germline, CDR1 is SGHRS, CDR2 YFSETQ. This CDR3 contains 14 residues. CDR3 residues: CASSPRGVGQPQHF. The DNA for the CDR3 is TGCGCCAGCAGCCCGCGGGGGGTGGGACAGCCCCAGCATTTT.

The CDR3 loop reads CASSLKGSGGNTGELFF. The CDR3, as DNA: TGTGCCAGCAGCTTAAAGGGTAGCGGAGGGAACACCGGGGAGCTGTTTTTT. This chain uses TRBV7-3 with TRBJ2-2; D perhaps matches TRBD2 (6 bases). Germline V gives CDR1 SGHTA, CDR2 FQGTGA. This CDR3 spans 17 amino acids. Deletions cut 1 base from V and 1 base from J, with 13 bases between.

This clone was counted only a few times. This chain uses TRBV28 with TRBJ2-1; 10 bases match TRBD2. The germline CDR1 and CDR2 sequences are MDHEN and SYDVKM. The CDR3 has 17 amino acids. The V segment lost 4 bases and the J segment 9 bases; nucleotides outside the gene matches: 15. CDR3 bases: TGTGCCAGCAGTTCCCTGGGGTGGCTAGCGGGAGCTGGTGAGCAGTTCTTC. Translation: CASSSLGWLAGAGEQFF.